Detailed here is one TCR beta chain. Its antigen is not known. The sample comes from a study of T cells in Graves' hyperthyroidism and ophthalmopathy. General study points: Among thyroid clonotypes expanded above 0.001, most also appeared in blood.

Template material for amplifying TCR beta CDR3 regions consisted of RNA transcripts. With the HTBI primer set, the TCR CDR3 went through a first round of RT-PCR. Each CDR3 protein gets one entry after TCRdb re-called the multiplex PCR reads with MiXCR. This sample carries hundreds of thousands of distinct CDR3 sequences, nearly 45% of them seen once, and the ten largest clones take 7% to 7.5%. CDR1 LNHDA and CDR2 SQIVND come from the germline V gene (reference sequence). CDR3 length equals 17 residues. The junction had 13 bases not matched to a gene; V was cut back by 4 bases and J by 2 bases. The sample comprised peripheral blood or thyroid tissue (not recorded which). The origin of this receptor is an adult man with Graves' disease, either hyperthyroidism or ophthalmopathy (not recorded which). This rearrangement joins TRBV19 to TRBJ2-5; 7 bases are a match to TRBD2. The CDR3 loop reads CASSRESGAATQETQYF. The CDR3 nucleotides read TGTGCCAGTAGTAGGGAGAGCGGGGCGGCTACTCAAGAGACCCAGTACTTC. The whole variable domain, remainder taken from reference TRBV19 and TRBJ2-5, is DGGITQSPKYLFRKEGQNVTLSCEQNLNHDAMYWYRQDPGQGLRLIYYSQIVNDFQKGDIAEGYSVSREKKESFPLTVTSAQKNPTAFYLCASSRESGAATQETQYFGPGTRLLVL.